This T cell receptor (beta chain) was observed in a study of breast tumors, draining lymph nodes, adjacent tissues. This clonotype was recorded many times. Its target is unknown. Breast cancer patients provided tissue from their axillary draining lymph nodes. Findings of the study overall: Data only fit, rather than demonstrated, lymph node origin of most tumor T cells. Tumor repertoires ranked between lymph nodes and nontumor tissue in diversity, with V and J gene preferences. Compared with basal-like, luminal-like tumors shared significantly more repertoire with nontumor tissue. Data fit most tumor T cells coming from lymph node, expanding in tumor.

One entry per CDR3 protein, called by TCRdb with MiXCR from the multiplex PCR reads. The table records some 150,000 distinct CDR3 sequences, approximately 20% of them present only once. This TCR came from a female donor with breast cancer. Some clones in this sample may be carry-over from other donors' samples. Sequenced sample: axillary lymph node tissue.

The chain's CDR3 is CASSSERGNSPLHF. CDR3 sequence (DNA): TGTGCCAGCAGCAGTGAGAGGGGCAATTCACCCCTCCACTTT. The V call is TRBV11-2, the J call TRBJ1-6; weak D call: TRBD1 (5 bases). There are 14 residues in the CDR3. The germline V gene has CDR1 SGHAT and CDR2 FQNNGV. Trimming removed 5 bases at V and 7 bases at J, with 12 bases between.